This T cell receptor beta chain was recovered during a study of blood T cell repertoires in COVID-19 (dated by TCRdb to 2020 to 2021). In terms of the full investigation: Samples covering the acute and convalescent phases of COVID-19 were provided by collaborators in the United States, Italy and Spain. The material from the prospective study consisted of cDNA or gDNA derived from T cells, B-cell-depleted T cells, or PBMCs. Deeply sampled blood TCRbeta repertoires from subjects exposed to, actively infected with, or recovered from COVID-19 were included in the dataset. The repertoires were released in a freely available public database intended as a resource for research on the immune response to SARS-CoV-2. Samples came from the ongoing ImmuneRACE study (first 160 participants) plus 1,254 subjects from 6 global collaborators. The sample metadata nearly always contained a de-identified subject ID, COVID-19 status, age in years and sex. Where HLA class I and class II types were available, the types were taken from metadata supplied by the sample provider, not from assay-based typing.

What the authors observed across the whole study: Clinical and demographic metadata were provided uncurated, with the amount varying by source and participant.

TCRbeta CDR3 regions were amplified from genomic DNA by means of the immunoSEQ Assay, a bias-controlled multiplex PCR. The study's processing was this. The number of nucleated cells in each sample was estimated by amplification of reference gene primers within the assay. Sequence reads were collapsed and filtered to measure the absolute abundance of every unique TCRbeta CDR3 rearrangement. Productive Simpson clonality was computed per sample as the square root of Simpson's diversity index over productive rearrangements. Not all clones reach the TCRdb copy of this immuneACCESS table, which keeps in-frame sequences only. Checked studies attribute under half of the gap to unresolved V genes and leave the rest unexplained. Clonal size and the V and J genes are those of that table, whereas D and trimming came from the DNA. The sample table shows some 330,000 clones, and roughly 88% are seen once. The ten largest clones add up to more than 5% of the sample.

Participants in the prospective study were aged 18 to 89 years, lived in 24 United States geographic areas, and enrolled through a virtual design. In the prospective study, cohorts were assigned on the basis of participant-reported clinical history obtained from a screening survey and a study questionnaire. Recovered participants in ImmuneRACE Cohort 3 were defined by two consecutive negative NP/OP PCR tests, clearance by a healthcare professional, or resolution of symptoms. In the prospective study, mobile phlebotomists collected whole blood, serum and a nasopharyngeal or oropharyngeal swab from each participant. Additional blood draws and questionnaires over a roughly two-month period could optionally be provided by prospective study participants. Prospective study blood samples were shipped either frozen or at room temperature before DNA extraction. Comment on this clone: Its recognized antigen is unknown. No base-level quality is on record; no much larger clone is a single base apart.

Material for sequencing was PBMCs or T cells enriched from blood (not recorded which). The sequence derives from a man aged 25 to 45 who had recovered from COVID-19.

The nucleotide sequence reads as follows: TGTGCCATCAGTGACGGAACGGGGACACTAGAGACCCAGTACTTC. Its amino acids are CAISDGTGTLETQYF. This chain is built from TRBV10-3 and TRBJ2-5; TRBD1 is perhaps the D gene, given 6 matching bases. Trimming costs V 3 bases and J 4 bases, and their ends lie 15 bases apart. The germline V gene sets CDR1 to ENHRY and CDR2 to SYGVKD. The CDR3 has 15 amino acids, counting the end cysteine and phenylalanine. The retained sequence is limited to the CDR3, 45 bases, with the frame set at the first base.